This is a list of T cell receptor beta chains from one sample in a study of blood T cells in healthy people across ages. TCRdb re-called the 5' RACE reads through MiXCR, storing one row per CDR3 protein. The sample holds about 1.4 million distinct CDR3 sequences, 45% to 70% seen once. The specimen sequenced was blood. The receptors come from a man younger than 35 in good health. The CDR3 runs from the conserved cysteine through the conserved F or W. The D gene is left open where the match is weak. Size is stated for part of the rows, as once, few or many counts, or as a class when the clone is expanded.

d_call clone_size j_call v_call cdr3_nt cdr3_aa
. once TRBJ2-1 TRBV11-2 TGTGCCAGCAGCTTAGCGCGGGGGCCAGGTTGGAATGAGCAGTTCTTC CASSLARGPGWNEQFF
. . TRBJ2-1 TRBV29-1 TGCAGCGTTGAAGCTCGGCTAGCGAGAACCTACAATGAGCAGTTCTTC CSVEARLARTYNEQFF
. few TRBJ2-1 TRBV29-1 TGCAGTGGGGTGGAAAACAATGAGCAGTTCTTC CSGVENNEQFF
. . TRBJ2-3 TRBV7-9 TGTGCCCATATGGGCCTCACAGATACGCAGTATTTT CAHMGLTDTQYF
. few TRBJ1-2 TRBV5-1 TGCGCCAGCAGCTTGGCCGTACCAGGAAATTTCGCTAACTATGGCTACACCTTC CASSLAVPGNFANYGYTF
TRBD2 few TRBJ2-7 TRBV10-3 TGTGCCATCAGTGAGGGCCAGACTAGCCGACGCTACGAGCAGTACTTC CAISEGQTSRRYEQYF
. . TRBJ2-1 TRBV20-1 TGCAGTGCTAGAGATCCCCGGGGAGGACTCTATGAGCAGTTCTTC CSARDPRGGLYEQFF
. . TRBJ2-5 TRBV7-9 TGTGCCAGCAGTTACTCGATCCGGCAAATGGAAGAGACCCAGTACTTC CASSYSIRQMEETQYF
TRBD1 . TRBJ2-7 TRBV27 TGTGCCAGCAGTCCGGGACAGGCAATAAACGAGCAGTACTTC CASSPGQAINEQYF
. . TRBJ2-1 TRBV7-7 TGTGCTAGCAGCTCTCAGACCCAGTTCTTC CASSSQTQFF
. . TRBJ2-7 TRBV2 TGTGCCAGCAGCATTAGCGACAGCCCCACAATGTTCGAGCAGTACTTC CASSISDSPTMFEQYF
. . TRBJ2-5 TRBV9 TGTGCCAGCAGCGATAAAGGGGTCTACGGAGAGACCCAGTACTTC CASSDKGVYGETQYF
TRBD1 few TRBJ2-1 TRBV4-3 TGCGCCAGCAGCGGGACAGGGAAGCGCAATGAGCAGTTCTTC CASSGTGKRNEQFF
TRBD1 few TRBJ2-5 TRBV10-3 TGTGCCATCGGGTGGGGGACAGGGGACCGGGAGCAGTACTTC CAIGWGTGDREQYF
TRBD2 . TRBJ2-5 TRBV29-1 TGCAGCGTTGATCTGGGAGGGGTCCAAGAGACCCAGTACTTC CSVDLGGVQETQYF
TRBD2 . TRBJ2-7 TRBV7-2 TGTGCCACCTCCACTAGCGGAAGTCCTTCCTACGAGCAGTACTTC CATSTSGSPSYEQYF
TRBD1 once TRBJ2-7 TRBV25-1 TGTGCCAGCAGATCCGGGACAGGGGGTTCCTACGAGCAGTACTTC CASRSGTGGSYEQYF
. . TRBJ1-1 TRBV4-3 TGCGCCAGCAGCCAAGAGGTCTCGAGCGTGGAGGCTTTCTTT CASSQEVSSVEAFF
. . TRBJ1-1 TRBV25-1 TGTGCCAGCAGTGGCTCCGCAAGGACAGATAACGCTGAAGCTTTCTTT CASSGSARTDNAEAFF
TRBD1 . TRBJ1-2 TRBV3-1 TGTGCCAGCAGCCAAGCGGACAGGATGGGCGGCTACACCTTC CASSQADRMGGYTF
. . TRBJ2-7 TRBV7-9 TGTGCCAGCAGCGACGAAAGGGGGGGTCCCTACGAGCAGTACTTC CASSDERGGPYEQYF
. once TRBJ2-7 TRBV4-2 TGTGCCAGCAGCCCTTCCGAGCTGAGCTCCTACAATGAGCAGTACTTC CASSPSELSSYNEQYF
TRBD2 . TRBJ2-5 TRBV25-1 TGTGCCAGCAGTGAATCGTTGGGCGGGAGGATCCAAGAGACCCAGTACTTC CASSESLGGRIQETQYF
. . TRBJ2-2 TRBV12-3/TRBV12-4 TGTGCCAGCAGTTTCGCCGGGGGTCGAATCACCGGGGAGCTGTTTTTT CASSFAGGRITGELFF
TRBD2 . TRBJ2-5 TRBV20-1 TGCAGTGCCATACCGTTGCGGGGGGCAGGGGAGACCCAGTACTTC CSAIPLRGAGETQYF
TRBD2 . TRBJ2-1 TRBV6-2/TRBV6-3 TGTGCCAGCAGGAAAACTAGCGGGAGGTCTGACAATGAGCAGTTCTTC CASRKTSGRSDNEQFF
. . TRBJ2-3 TRBV7-2 TGTGCCAGCACCGCAAACGGGGCGCAATGGGGCACAGATACGCAGTATTTT CASTANGAQWGTDTQYF
. . TRBJ2-1 TRBV7-2 TGTGCCAGCAGAAATGACGGAGGCGATGGGGAGCAGTTCTTC CASRNDGGDGEQFF
TRBD1 . TRBJ1-2 TRBV6-4 TGTGCCAGCAGTCCCGGGACAGACCTCTATGGCTACACCTTC CASSPGTDLYGYTF
TRBD1 . TRBJ1-1 TRBV2 TGTGCCAGCAGGGGACAGACAATGAACACTGAAGCTTTCTTT CASRGQTMNTEAFF
. . TRBJ1-6 TRBV10-1 TGCGCCAGCAGTGAGTCGCAGGAAAATTCACCCCTCCACTTT CASSESQENSPLHF
TRBD1 . TRBJ1-2 TRBV11-2 TGTGCCAGCAGCTTTGGGACAGGGATAGGCGGCTACACCTTC CASSFGTGIGGYTF
. few TRBJ2-1 TRBV27 TGTGCCATCAAACGGTCGGGGGAGCAGTTCTTC CAIKRSGEQFF
. . TRBJ2-1 TRBV29-1 TGCAGCGTTGAAAGGGGGGACAGATACAATGAGCAGTTCTTC CSVERGDRYNEQFF
. . TRBJ2-3 TRBV6-6 TGTGCCAGCAGTTACTCAGGCAGGGAAGATACGCAGTATTTT CASSYSGREDTQYF
. . TRBJ2-2 TRBV4-1 TGCGCCAGCATGGGGGCATTAGGCACCGGGGAGCTGTTTTTT CASMGALGTGELFF
TRBD1 . TRBJ1-1 TRBV7-9 TGTGCCAGCAGCTTCGGACAGGGGGCTTTCACTGAAGCTTTCTTT CASSFGQGAFTEAFF
. . TRBJ1-5 TRBV4-1 TGCGCCAGCAGCCAAGTAGGGCTGGGCAATCAGCCCCAGCATTTT CASSQVGLGNQPQHF
TRBD1 . TRBJ1-4 TRBV7-9 TGTGCCAGCAGCCGGGGACAGGGGGCAGCTAATGAAAAACTGTTTTTT CASSRGQGAANEKLFF